This T cell receptor (beta chain) was found in a study of blood T cell repertoires in COVID-19. Clones were read by immunoSEQ multiplex PCR, and TCRdb kept only the in-frame ones, dropping some. The sample records over 200,000 clones, about 80% being singletons. CDR1 KGHDR and CDR2 SFDVKD come from the germline V gene. The length of the CDR3 is 16 residues. With V trimmed by 3 bases and J by 5 bases, 5 bases remained unmatched. The specimen was peripheral blood. This chain joins TRBV24-1 and TRBJ2-1, with 11 bases lining up with TRBD2. The receptor was isolated from a man between 45 and 60 years old with active or convalescent COVID-19. CDR3 in DNA: TGTGCCACCAGTGATAGGACTAGCGGGCCAGACAATGAGCAGTTCTTC. It codes for CATSDRTSGPDNEQFF.